This T cell receptor beta chain was retrieved from a study of blood T cell repertoires in COVID-19. Study information: Samples representing acute and convalescent COVID-19 were sourced from the United States, Italy and Spain. PBMCs, B-cell-depleted T cells, or T cells were the source of the cDNA or gDNA that made up the material.

This clone appeared a single time. The ends lost 8 bases at V and 6 bases at J; junction bases unmatched: 9. This CDR3 spans 13 amino acids. Germline assignment: CDR1 MDHEN and CDR2 SYDVKM. The authors' processing: Amplifying reference gene primers gave estimates of nucleated cell counts. The method was immunoSEQ multiplex PCR; TCRdb's version includes in-frame clones alone and lacks a portion of them. That table furnishes V, J and clone size, whereas the DNA furnished D and trimming. The sample records about 34,000 clones, 90% being singletons. This chain joins TRBV28 and TRBJ2-7, with TRBD1 identical over 8 bases. The sample comprised peripheral blood. The TCR comes from a man aged 60-69 years with active or convalescent COVID-19. In nucleotides, the CDR3 is TGTGCCAGCGCCTCCGGGACAGGTGTCGAGCAGTACTTC. As protein: CASASGTGVEQYF.